This paragraph covers one T cell receptor (beta chain) sequence. Its antigen is still unknown. This entry comes from a study of cytomegalovirus exposure and HLA in healthy donors. PCR used 60 Vbeta primers and 13 Jbeta primers. The repertoire was sequenced with immunoSEQ multiplex PCR; TCRdb's copy has only in-frame clones and lacks some. The table has some 120,000 clones, around three quarters seen once. Study results and caveats: The authors excluded some V segments, including TRBV6-2 and TRBV6-3, as indistinguishable. Overall, around 160 TCR beta chains were annotated as cytomegalovirus-associated. Most CMV-associated TCR beta chains appeared HLA-restricted in a later analysis. Clonal expansion was found to be greater in HLA-associated TCR beta chains than in equally common others in a later analysis.

The germline V gene encodes CDR1 MNHNY and CDR2 SVGAGI (reference sequence). The CDR3 runs 14 residues. V was pared by 2 bases and J by 3 bases, with 1 base of the junction left unmatched. Sequencing was done on a sample of PBMCs. This chain uses TRBV6-6 with TRBJ2-7, with 10 nucleotides matching TRBD1. The sequence was obtained from a man aged 25-45 years in good health and CMV-seronegative. This CDR3 reads CASSYGTGVYEQYF. CDR3 bases: TGTGCCAGCAGTTACGGGACAGGGGTCTACGAGCAGTACTTC.